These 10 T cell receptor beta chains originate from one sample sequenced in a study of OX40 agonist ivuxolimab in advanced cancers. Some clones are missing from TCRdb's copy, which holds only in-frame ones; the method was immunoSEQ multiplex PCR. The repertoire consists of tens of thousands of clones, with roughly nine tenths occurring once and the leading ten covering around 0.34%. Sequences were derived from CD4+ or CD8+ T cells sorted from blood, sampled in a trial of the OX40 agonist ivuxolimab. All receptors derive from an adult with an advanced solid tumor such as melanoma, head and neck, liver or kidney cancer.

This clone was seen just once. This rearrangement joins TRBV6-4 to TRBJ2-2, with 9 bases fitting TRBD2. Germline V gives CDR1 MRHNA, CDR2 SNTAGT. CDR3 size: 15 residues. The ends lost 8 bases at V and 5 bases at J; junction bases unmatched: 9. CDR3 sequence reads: CASANSGRGTGELFF. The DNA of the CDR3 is TGTGCCAGCGCGAATAGCGGGAGAGGTACCGGGGAGCTGTTTTTT.

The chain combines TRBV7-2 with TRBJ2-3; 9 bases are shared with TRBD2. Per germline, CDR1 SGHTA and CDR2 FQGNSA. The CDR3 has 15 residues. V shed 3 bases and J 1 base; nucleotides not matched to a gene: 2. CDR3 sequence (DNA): TGTGCCAGCAGCTTCAAGCGGGGGGGCACAGATACGCAGTATTTT. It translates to CASSFKRGGTDTQYF. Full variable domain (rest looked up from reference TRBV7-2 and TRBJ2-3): GAGVSQSPSNKVTEKGKDVELRCDPISGHTALYWYRQSLGQGLEFLIYFQGNSAPDKSGLPSDRFSAERTGGSVSTLTIQRTQQEDSAVYLCASSFKRGGTDTQYFGPGTRLTVL.

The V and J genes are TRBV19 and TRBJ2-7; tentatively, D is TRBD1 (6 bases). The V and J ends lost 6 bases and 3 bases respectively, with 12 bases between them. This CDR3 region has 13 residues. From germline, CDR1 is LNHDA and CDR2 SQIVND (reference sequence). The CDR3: CASRPWDNYEQYF. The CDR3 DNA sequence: TGTGCCAGTAGGCCTTGGGACAACTACGAGCAGTACTTC.

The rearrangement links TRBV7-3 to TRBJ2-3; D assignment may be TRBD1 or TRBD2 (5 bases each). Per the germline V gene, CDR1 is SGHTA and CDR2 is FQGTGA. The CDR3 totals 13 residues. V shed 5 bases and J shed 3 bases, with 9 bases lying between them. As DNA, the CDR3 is TGTGCCAGCAGCCCATGGGGGACAGATACGCAGTATTTT. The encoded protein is CASSPWGTDTQYF.

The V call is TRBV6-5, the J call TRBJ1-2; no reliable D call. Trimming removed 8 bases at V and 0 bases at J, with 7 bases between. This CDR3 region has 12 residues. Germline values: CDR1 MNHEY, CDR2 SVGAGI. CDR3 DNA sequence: TGTGCCAGCCGGCAGGCTAACTATGGCTACACCTTC. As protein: CASRQANYGYTF.

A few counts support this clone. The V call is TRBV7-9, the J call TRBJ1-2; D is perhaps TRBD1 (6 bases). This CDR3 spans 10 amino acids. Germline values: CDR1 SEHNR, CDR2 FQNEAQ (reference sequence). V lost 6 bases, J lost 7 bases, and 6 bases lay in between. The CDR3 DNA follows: TGTGCCAGCAGAGGGGGTGGCTACACCTTC. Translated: CASRGGGYTF.

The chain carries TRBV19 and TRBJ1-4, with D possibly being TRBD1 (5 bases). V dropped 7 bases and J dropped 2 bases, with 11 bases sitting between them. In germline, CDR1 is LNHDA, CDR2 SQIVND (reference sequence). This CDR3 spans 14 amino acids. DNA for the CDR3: TGTGCCAGTACTAGGTGGGGGACTAATGAAAAACTGTTTTTT. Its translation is CASTRWGTNEKLFF.

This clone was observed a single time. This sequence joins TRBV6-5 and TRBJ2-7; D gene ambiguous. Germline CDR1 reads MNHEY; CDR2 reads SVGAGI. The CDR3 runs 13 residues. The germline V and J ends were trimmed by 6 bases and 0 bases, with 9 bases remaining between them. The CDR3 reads CASSPTPSYEQYF. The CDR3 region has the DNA TGTGCCAGCAGCCCCACGCCCTCCTACGAGCAGTACTTC.

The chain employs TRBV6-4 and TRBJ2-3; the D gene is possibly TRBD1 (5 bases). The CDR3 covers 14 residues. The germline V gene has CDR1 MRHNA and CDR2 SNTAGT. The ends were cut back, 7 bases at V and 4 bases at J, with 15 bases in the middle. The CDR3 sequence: CASKSREFSDTQYF. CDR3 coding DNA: TGTGCCAGCAAATCCAGGGAATTTTCAGATACGCAGTATTTT.

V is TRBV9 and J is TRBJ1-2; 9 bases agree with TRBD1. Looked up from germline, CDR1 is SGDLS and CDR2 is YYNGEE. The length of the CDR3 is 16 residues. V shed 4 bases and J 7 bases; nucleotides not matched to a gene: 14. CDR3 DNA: TGTGCCAGCAGCCCGTACCCGACAGGGGGGTATGGTGGCTACACCTTC. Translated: CASSPYPTGGYGGYTF.